Shown below are 10 T cell receptor beta chains from a single sample sequenced in a study of CD8 T cells in Susac syndrome. Random hexamers were used to reverse transcribe an amount of 0.5 to 1 ug RNA. TCRdb redid the calling of the immunoSEQ multiplex PCR reads with MiXCR, one entry per CDR3 protein. The repertoire holds 140,000 or so distinct CDR3 sequences, with approximately 94% as singletons. The sequenced material came from CD4+ T cells from PBMCs. These receptors all come from a human donor in good health.

With respect to this clonotype: The junction differs from germline at one of its ends, possibly a read error. The genes are TRBV7-2 and TRBJ1-2; D uncertain. The CDR3 runs to 14 residues. CDR1 SGHTA and CDR2 FQGNSA come from the germline V gene. Here the CDR3 DNA reads TGTGCCAGCACCTTAGGAAGGGCAGGTCTTGGCTACACCTTC. Translating it yields CASTLGRAGLGYTF.

This clonotype was seen a single time. This chain links TRBV2 with TRBJ2-5; D might be TRBD1 (5 bases). CDR3 length: 12 residues. Germline V CDR1 and CDR2: SNHLY, FYNNEI. Trimming took 9 bases from V and 1 from J, leaving 9 bases between them. The CDR3 sequence is CARKGPQETQYF. The CDR3 nucleotides are TGTGCCAGAAAGGGGCCCCAAGAGACCCAGTACTTC.

The V call is TRBV5-1, the J call TRBJ2-3; D ambiguous. The CDR3 length is 15 residues. CDR1 is SGHRS and CDR2 is YFSETQ in the germline V gene. V dropped 0 bases and J dropped 0 bases, with 8 bases sitting between them. In DNA form, the CDR3 reads TGCGCCAGCAGCTTGGAGGCGGCAAGCACAGATACGCAGTATTTT. This translates into CASSLEAASTDTQYF.

The chain employs TRBV12-3 or TRBV12-4 and TRBJ2-5, with 9 bases aligning to TRBD1. The CDR3 has 13 amino acids. The V gene end was trimmed by 8 bases and the J gene end by 4 bases; junction bases not matched to a gene: 5. The CDR3 here is CASYRGQGETQYF. CDR3 in DNA: TGTGCCAGCTACAGGGGGCAGGGAGAGACCCAGTACTTC.

V is TRBV5-1 and J is TRBJ2-6, with 9 bases aligning to TRBD1. The CDR3 spans 18 residues. The ends lost 4 bases at V and 0 bases at J; junction bases unmatched: 8. The germline CDR1 and CDR2 sequences are SGHRS and YFSETQ. The CDR3 here is CASSPGTGRLSGANVLTF. The CDR3 DNA follows: TGCGCCAGCAGCCCCGGGACAGGGAGGCTCTCTGGGGCCAACGTCCTGACTTTC.

This CDR3 reads CSDRGGGNQPQHF. DNA for the CDR3: TGCAGTGATAGGGGAGGGGGGAATCAGCCCCAGCATTTT. The V gene is TRBV20-1, the J gene TRBJ1-5; TRBD1 might be the D (6 bases). V was cut by 7 bases and J by 4 bases, with 14 bases left in between. The CDR3 length is 13 residues. Germline V gives CDR1 DFQATT, CDR2 SNEGSKA (reference sequence).

This rearrangement joins TRBV7-9 to TRBJ1-5; TRBD1 matches 7 bases. Germline V lookup: CDR1 SEHNR, CDR2 FQNEAQ (reference sequence). The CDR3 is 14 amino acids. V was clipped by 1 base and J by 5 bases; unmatched bases: 2. The CDR3 spells CASSLGQGDQPQHF. The CDR3 DNA sequence: TGTGCCAGCAGCTTAGGACAGGGAGATCAGCCCCAGCATTTT. Together with reference TRBV7-9 and TRBJ1-5, the CDR3 gives the full variable domain: DTGVSQNPRHKITKRGQNVTFRCDPISEHNRLYWYRQTLGQGPEFLTYFQNEAQLEKSRLLSDRFSAERPKGSFSTLEIQRTEQGDSAMYLCASSLGQGDQPQHFGDGTRLSIL.

The chain is built from TRBV30 and TRBJ1-5, with 7 bases matching TRBD1. The trim removed 0 bases at V and 2 bases at J, leaving 7 bases unmatched. The CDR3 has 16 amino acids. The V gene's germline CDR1 is GTSNPN and CDR2 SVGIG (reference sequence). This chain's CDR3 is CAWSVFRGTGNQPQHF. The CDR3 DNA is TGTGCCTGGAGTGTATTCAGGGGGACGGGCAATCAGCCCCAGCATTTT. Full variable domain (rest looked up from reference TRBV30 and TRBJ1-5): SQTIHQWPATLVQPVGSPLSLECTVEGTSNPNLYWYRQAAGRGLQLLFYSVGIGQISSEVPQNLSASRPQDRQFILSSKKLLLSDSGFYLCAWSVFRGTGNQPQHFGDGTRLSIL.

This chain connects TRBV27 to TRBJ2-6; either TRBD1 or TRBD2 may supply D (5 bases each). The CDR3 contains 18 residues. Trimming left V 0 bases short and J 0 bases short, with 12 bases between. Germline CDR1 is MNHEY and CDR2 is SMNVEV (reference sequence). The CDR3 reads CASSLSRMGVSGANVLTF. In nucleotides, the CDR3 is TGTGCCAGCAGTTTATCGCGAATGGGGGTCTCTGGGGCCAACGTCCTGACTTTC.

The chain joins TRBV2 to TRBJ1-3; D call uncertain. V gave up 3 bases and J gave up 1 base, with 16 bases separating them. Germline CDR1 reads SNHLY; CDR2 reads FYNNEI. The CDR3 is 17 amino acids. The CDR3 bases are TGTGCCAGCAGTGAGAGGGTTTGGAGGATTTCTGGAAACACCATATATTTT. Amino acids: CASSERVWRISGNTIYF. The full variable domain, rest sourced from reference TRBV2 and TRBJ1-3, is EPEVTQTPSHQVTQMGQEVILRCVPISNHLYFYWYRQILGQKVEFLVSFYNNEISEKSEIFDDQFSVERPDGSNFTLKIRSTKLEDSAMYFCASSERVWRISGNTIYFGEGSWLTVV.